This is a list of T cell receptor beta chains from one sample in a study of blood T cell repertoires in COVID-19. Clones were read by immunoSEQ multiplex PCR, and TCRdb kept only the in-frame ones, dropping some. In the table there are over 70,000 clones, 75% to 90% of which are singletons. The sample was peripheral blood. The receptors come from a human donor in a cohort sampled during active COVID-19. Each CDR3 is given with its conserved first and last residue. Fields, in order: J gene, D gene, V gene, clone size, CDR3 DNA, CDR3 protein. D genes are given only for firm matches. Clone size, where shown, is once, few, many, or a class for clones that have expanded.

TRBJ2-3	.	TRBV7-3	.	TGTGCCAGCAGCTTGGGGCACACAGATACGCAGTATTTT	CASSLGHTDTQYF
TRBJ2-2	TRBD2	TRBV13	.	TGTGCCAGCAGCTCCAGGACTAGCGTTCGCGGGGAGCTGTTTTTT	CASSSRTSVRGELFF
TRBJ1-5	.	TRBV29-1	.	TGCAGCGGAGGCGGTTGGCCCCAGCATTTT	CSGGGWPQHF
TRBJ2-1	TRBD2	TRBV25-1	.	TGTGCCAGCAGTGATATGGCTAGCGGGATGGGTTCCTACAATGAGCAGTTCTTC	CASSDMASGMGSYNEQFF
TRBJ2-1	.	TRBV5-1	.	TGCGCCAGCAGCCGGAGGCAGGGAGGAGGCAATGAGCAGTTCTTC	CASSRRQGGGNEQFF
TRBJ2-7	.	TRBV20-1	.	TGCAGTGCTAGTCGGCAGGGTGGCTCCTACGAGCAGTACTTC	CSASRQGGSYEQYF
TRBJ2-2	.	TRBV11-3	.	TGTGCCAGCAGCTTATTTACTGAACCCGGGGAGCTGTTTTTT	CASSLFTEPGELFF
TRBJ2-3	TRBD2	TRBV18	.	TGTGCCAGCTCACCCGGGGGGGCGGAAGATACGCAGTATTTT	CASSPGGAEDTQYF
TRBJ2-6	.	TRBV28	once	TGTGCCAGCAGTTTAGGTCCAGGTCTCTCTGGGGCCAACGTCCTGACTTTC	CASSLGPGLSGANVLTF
TRBJ1-2	TRBD1	TRBV6-6	.	TGTGCCAGCATAGTACCGGGACAGGGGGCAGATGGCTACACCTTC	CASIVPGQGADGYTF
TRBJ1-6	TRBD1	TRBV5-1	.	TGCGCCAGCAGCTTAACGGACAGGGGCGGTAATTCACCCCTCCACTTT	CASSLTDRGGNSPLHF
TRBJ1-5	.	TRBV7-8	.	TGTGCCAGCAGCTCCGTACAGGGATACAGCAATCAGCCCCAGCATTTT	CASSSVQGYSNQPQHF
TRBJ2-1	TRBD2	TRBV5-4	.	TGTGCCAGCAGCTTGGGCGGGACTAGCGGGAGAATTTATAATGAGCAGTTCTTC	CASSLGGTSGRIYNEQFF
TRBJ2-2	.	TRBV7-8	few	TGTGCCAGCAGCCCGCGAGAAAACACCGGGGAGCTGTTTTTT	CASSPRENTGELFF
TRBJ2-7	.	TRBV5-1	.	TGCGCCAGCAGCTATGCGGACAGCTACGAGCAGTACTTC	CASSYADSYEQYF
TRBJ1-2	TRBD1	TRBV29-1	.	TGCAGCGTGGCCGACAGGGGGCGAGGCTACACCTTC	CSVADRGRGYTF
TRBJ2-2	.	TRBV3-1/TRBV3-2	.	TGTGCCAGCAGCCAAGAGTTCGGCAGGGGGGCCACCGGGGAGCTGTTTTTT	CASSQEFGRGATGELFF
TRBJ2-4	.	TRBV3-1/TRBV3-2	.	TGTGCCAGCAGCCAAGAGGGCAGGGTTATCCGGTGGGCCAAAAACATTCAGTACTTC	CASSQEGRVIRWAKNIQYF
TRBJ1-3	.	TRBV9	.	TGTGCCAGCAGCTCCCACCCGGCAGGCGGAAACACCATATATTTT	CASSSHPAGGNTIYF
TRBJ2-7	.	TRBV2	once	TGTGCCAGCGACAAGGGGCCCTTAAGCTCCTACGAGCAGTACTTC	CASDKGPLSSYEQYF
TRBJ2-2	.	TRBV21-1	.	TGTGCCAGCAGCAAAGCACCCCCCCGGACATCGAACCCCGGGGAGCTGTTTTTT	CASSKAPPRTSNPGELFF
TRBJ2-7	.	TRBV19	.	TGTGCCAGTAGTACCACCCCCATCTACGGCGAGCAGTACTTC	CASSTTPIYGEQYF
TRBJ2-1	.	TRBV9	.	TGTGCCAGCAGCGTACGGGGGGCCGGAGGTGAGCAGTTCTTC	CASSVRGAGGEQFF
TRBJ2-7	TRBD2	TRBV4-2	.	TGTGCCAGCAGCCAGCCTAGCGGGAGGATTGGCGAGCAGTACTTC	CASSQPSGRIGEQYF
TRBJ2-7	.	TRBV28	.	TGTGCCAGCAGTATACCCGGGACATACTCCTACGAGCAGTACTTC	CASSIPGTYSYEQYF
TRBJ2-5	.	TRBV18	.	TGTGCCAGCTCTTCGGGGGGCACCCAAGAGACCCAGTACTTC	CASSSGGTQETQYF
TRBJ1-2	.	TRBV15	.	TGTGCCACCAGCAGAGTCCAGGGAGGATCGGGCTACACCTTC	CATSRVQGGSGYTF
TRBJ2-3	.	TRBV9	.	TGTGCCAGCAGCTACGGGACTTACACAGATACGCAGTATTTT	CASSYGTYTDTQYF
TRBJ2-5	.	TRBV29-1	.	TGCAGCGTACGAGGGCGGATTCAAGAGACCCAGTACTTC	CSVRGRIQETQYF
TRBJ1-2	.	TRBV7-2	.	TGTGCCAGCAGCCCCGCGCGGGCAAACTATGGCTACACCTTC	CASSPARANYGYTF
TRBJ2-7	.	TRBV6-5	.	TGTGCCAGCAGTTACGGGGGCACACCTTTTTACGAGCAGTACTTC	CASSYGGTPFYEQYF
TRBJ2-7	TRBD1	TRBV11-3	.	TGTGCCAGCAGTCACCGGGACAGGCCTTACGAGCAGTACTTC	CASSHRDRPYEQYF
TRBJ2-2	TRBD2	TRBV3-1/TRBV3-2	.	TGTGCCAGCAGCCAAGATGGACTAGCGGGGGTCTGGGAGCTGTTTTTT	CASSQDGLAGVWELFF
TRBJ2-5	TRBD2	TRBV2	.	TGTGCCAGGAGGACTAGCGGGAGGGCCGGGCAAGAGACCCAGTACTTC	CARRTSGRAGQETQYF
TRBJ1-6	.	TRBV6-8	.	TGTGCCAGCAGTTATAGGGGTTATAATTCACCCCTCCACTTT	CASSYRGYNSPLHF